This T cell receptor beta chain was retrieved from a study of blood T cell repertoires in COVID-19. The wider study: The cDNA or gDNA used as material had been derived from T cells, B-cell-depleted T cells, or PBMCs.

The protocol was immunoSEQ multiplex PCR, while the TCRdb copy is restricted to in-frame clones and leaves out a portion. The repertoire holds about 50,000 clones, with about 88% as singletons. Deletions cut 2 bases from V and 0 bases from J, with 8 bases between. CDR1 and CDR2 (germline): MNHEY, SMNVEV (reference sequence). The CDR3 has 14 amino acids. The V call is TRBV27, the J call TRBJ2-7; D remains ambiguous. The sequence was collected from a human donor with active COVID-19. The donor label of this sample is uncertain. The specimen sequenced was peripheral blood. The CDR3: CASSLDITSYEQYF. The CDR3 region has the DNA TGTGCCAGCAGTTTAGACATTACCTCCTACGAGCAGTACTTC.